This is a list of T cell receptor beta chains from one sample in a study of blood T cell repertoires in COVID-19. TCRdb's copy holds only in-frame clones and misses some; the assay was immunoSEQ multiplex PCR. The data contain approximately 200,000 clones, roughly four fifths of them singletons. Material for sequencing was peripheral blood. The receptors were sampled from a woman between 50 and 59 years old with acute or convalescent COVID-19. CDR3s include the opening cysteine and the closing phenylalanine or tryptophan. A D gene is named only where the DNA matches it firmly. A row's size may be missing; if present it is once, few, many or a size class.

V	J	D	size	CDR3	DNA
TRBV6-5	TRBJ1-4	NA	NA	CASRADRTNEKLFF	TGTGCCAGCAGGGCGGACAGAACTAATGAAAAACTGTTTTTT
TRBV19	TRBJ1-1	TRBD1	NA	CASKGSGTGETEAFF	TGTGCCAGTAAGGGCTCCGGGACAGGGGAAACTGAAGCTTTCTTT
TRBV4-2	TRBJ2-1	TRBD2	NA	CASRTSGGHLYNEQFF	TGTGCCAGCAGGACTAGCGGGGGGCACCTCTACAATGAGCAGTTCTTC
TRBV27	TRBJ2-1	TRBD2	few	CASSLSGGGSSYNEQFF	TGTGCCAGCAGTTTATCCGGCGGGGGGTCCTCCTACAATGAGCAGTTCTTC
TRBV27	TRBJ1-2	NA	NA	CASRWGGATFGFYGYTF	TGTGCCAGCCGGTGGGGAGGGGCGACGTTCGGGTTCTATGGCTACACCTTC
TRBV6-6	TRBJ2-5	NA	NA	CASTQGQHQETQYF	TGTGCCAGCACCCAAGGACAGCACCAAGAGACCCAGTACTTC
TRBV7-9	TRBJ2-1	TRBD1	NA	CASSLGTGGTYFNEQFF	TGTGCCAGCAGCTTAGGGACAGGCGGTACTTACTTCAATGAGCAGTTCTTC
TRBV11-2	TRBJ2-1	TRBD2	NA	CASTPLFGGNGNEQFF	TGTGCCAGCACCCCCCTTTTCGGGGGGAACGGCAATGAGCAGTTCTTC
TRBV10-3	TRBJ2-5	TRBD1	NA	CAISESAGGRETQYF	TGTGCCATCAGTGAGTCGGCAGGGGGAAGAGAGACCCAGTACTTC
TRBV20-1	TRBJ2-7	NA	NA	CSGGDTYEQYF	TGCAGTGGCGGGGATACCTACGAGCAGTACTTC
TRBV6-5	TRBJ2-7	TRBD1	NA	CASRRGTGSSYEQYF	TGTGCCAGCAGGCGTGGGACAGGGAGCTCCTACGAGCAGTACTTC
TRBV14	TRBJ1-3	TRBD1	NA	CASSQAGTAFGNTIYF	TGTGCCAGCAGCCAAGCTGGGACAGCTTTTGGAAACACCATATATTTT
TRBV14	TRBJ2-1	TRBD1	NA	CASSQVETGNNEQFF	TGTGCCAGCAGCCAAGTAGAGACAGGGAACAATGAGCAGTTCTTC
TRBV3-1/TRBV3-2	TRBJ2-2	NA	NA	CASTQAGELFF	TGTGCCAGCACGCAGGCCGGGGAGCTGTTTTTT
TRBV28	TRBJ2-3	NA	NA	CASILGGGGLTDTQYF	TGTGCCAGCATTCTGGGAGGGGGAGGACTCACAGATACGCAGTATTTT
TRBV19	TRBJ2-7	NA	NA	CASSISTLTYEQYF	TGTGCCAGTAGTATATCGACACTTACCTACGAGCAGTACTTC
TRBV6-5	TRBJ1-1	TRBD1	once	CASSRDRGGTEAFF	TGTGCCAGCAGTCGGGACAGGGGAGGCACTGAAGCTTTCTTT
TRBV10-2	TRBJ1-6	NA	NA	CASSESQGWNSPLHF	TGCGCCAGCAGTGAGTCCCAGGGCTGGAATTCACCCCTCCACTTT
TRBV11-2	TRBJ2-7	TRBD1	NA	CASSRDSHYEQYF	TGTGCCAGCAGTCGGGACAGCCACTACGAGCAGTACTTC
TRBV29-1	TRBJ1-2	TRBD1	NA	CSVEDLTGRGYTF	TGCAGCGTTGAAGATCTGACAGGGCGCGGCTACACCTTC
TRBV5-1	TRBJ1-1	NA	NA	CASSASDSGYRNTEAFF	TGCGCCAGCAGCGCTTCAGACTCAGGGTACAGGAACACTGAAGCTTTCTTT
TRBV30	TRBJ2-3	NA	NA	CAWNRDFTDTQYF	TGTGCCTGGAACCGGGACTTCACAGATACGCAGTATTTT
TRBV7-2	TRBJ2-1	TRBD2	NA	CASSPGLVVDEQFF	TGTGCCAGCAGCCCCGGACTAGTGGTCGATGAGCAGTTCTTC
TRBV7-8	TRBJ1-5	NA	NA	CASSPVPLQPQHF	TGTGCCAGCAGCCCCGTTCCACTCCAGCCCCAGCATTTT
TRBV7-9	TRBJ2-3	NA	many	CASSLAATDTQYF	TGTGCCAGCAGCTTAGCAGCCACAGATACGCAGTATTTT
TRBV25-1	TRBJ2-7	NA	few	CASIGGGPYEQYF	TGTGCCAGCATCGGAGGAGGGCCCTACGAGCAGTACTTC
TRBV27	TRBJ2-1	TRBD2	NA	CASSLTSGRTYNEQFF	TGTGCCAGCAGTTTAACGAGCGGGAGGACTTACAATGAGCAGTTCTTC